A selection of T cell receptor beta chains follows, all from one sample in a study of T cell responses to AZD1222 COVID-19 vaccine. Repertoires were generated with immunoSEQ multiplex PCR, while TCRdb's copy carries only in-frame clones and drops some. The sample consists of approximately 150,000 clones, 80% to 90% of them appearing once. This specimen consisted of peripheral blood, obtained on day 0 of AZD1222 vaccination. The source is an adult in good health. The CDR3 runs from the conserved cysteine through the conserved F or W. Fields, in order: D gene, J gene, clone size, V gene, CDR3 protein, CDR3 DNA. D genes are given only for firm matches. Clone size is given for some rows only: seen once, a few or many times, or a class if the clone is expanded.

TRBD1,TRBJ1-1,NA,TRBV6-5,CASRTGVRTEAFF,TGTGCCAGCCGGACAGGGGTGCGGACTGAAGCTTTCTTT
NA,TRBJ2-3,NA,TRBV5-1,CASSLATDTQYF,TGCGCCAGCAGCTTGGCCACAGATACGCAGTATTTT
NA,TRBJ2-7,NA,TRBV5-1,CASSLVVGASSRYEQYF,TGCGCCAGCAGCTTGGTCGTAGGTGCGAGTTCCCGCTACGAGCAGTACTTC
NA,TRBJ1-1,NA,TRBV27,CASSFPGGTEAFF,TGTGCCAGCAGTTTTCCAGGAGGAACTGAAGCTTTCTTT
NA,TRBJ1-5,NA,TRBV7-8,CASSHRDVGNQPQHF,TGTGCCAGCAGCCACCGGGACGTAGGCAATCAGCCCCAGCATTTT
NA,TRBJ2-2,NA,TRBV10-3,CAIRGTGELFF,TGTGCCATCAGGGGCACCGGGGAGCTGTTTTTT
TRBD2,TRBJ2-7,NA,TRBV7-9,CASSLGYGSGGIRSYEQYF,TGTGCCAGCAGCTTAGGGTACGGGTCGGGAGGGATAAGATCCTACGAGCAGTACTTC
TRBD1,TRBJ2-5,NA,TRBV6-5,CASSRQGRETQYF,TGTGCCAGCAGTAGACAGGGGCGGGAGACCCAGTACTTC
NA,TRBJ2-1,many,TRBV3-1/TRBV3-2,CASSPPLGNLGHNEQFF,TGTGCCAGCAGCCCCCCCCTCGGCAATCTCGGACACAATGAGCAGTTCTTC
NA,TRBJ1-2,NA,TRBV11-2,CASSSTFGYTF,TGTGCCAGCAGCTCTACCTTTGGCTACACCTTC
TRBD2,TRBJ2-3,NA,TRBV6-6,CASKAGGLEDTQYF,TGTGCCAGCAAGGCGGGGGGGCTCGAAGATACGCAGTATTTT
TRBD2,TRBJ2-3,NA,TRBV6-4,CASSEVSGSTDTQYF,TGTGCCAGCAGTGAGGTTAGCGGGAGCACAGATACGCAGTATTTT
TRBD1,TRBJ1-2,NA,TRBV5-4,CASSFPLLTGRGYTF,TGTGCCAGCAGCTTCCCCCTTTTGACAGGGCGAGGCTACACCTTC
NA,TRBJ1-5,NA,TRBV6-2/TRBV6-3,CASSYFAQQNQPQHF,TGTGCCAGCAGTTACTTTGCCCAGCAGAATCAGCCCCAGCATTTT
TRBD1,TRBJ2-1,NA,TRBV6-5,CASSRDSSYNEQFF,TGTGCCAGCAGTAGGGACAGTTCCTACAATGAGCAGTTCTTC
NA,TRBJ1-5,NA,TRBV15,CATSRVTREPQHF,TGTGCCACCAGCAGAGTAACAAGGGAGCCCCAGCATTTT
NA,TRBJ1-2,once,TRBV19,CASSTGYGYTF,TGTGCCAGTAGTACAGGGTATGGCTACACCTTC
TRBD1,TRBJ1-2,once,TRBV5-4,CASKQPGTGKGYGYTF,TGTGCCAGCAAACAACCCGGGACAGGGAAAGGTTATGGCTACACCTTC
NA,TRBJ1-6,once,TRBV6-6,CASSYSGGADSPLHF,TGTGCCAGCAGTTACTCGGGGGGCGCAGATTCACCCCTCCACTTT
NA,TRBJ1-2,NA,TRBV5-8,CASRFGNRGYGYTF,TGTGCCAGCAGATTCGGTAATAGGGGCTATGGCTACACCTTC
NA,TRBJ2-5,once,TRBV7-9,CASSPRETQYF,TGTGCCAGCAGCCCTCGGGAGACCCAGTACTTC
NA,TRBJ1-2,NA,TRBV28,CASRSSRPNYGYTF,TGTGCCAGCAGGTCTAGCCGCCCTAACTATGGCTACACCTTC
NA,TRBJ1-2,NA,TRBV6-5,CASRTGTFDYGYTF,TGTGCCAGCAGGACCGGGACATTCGACTATGGCTACACCTTC
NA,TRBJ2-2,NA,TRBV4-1,CASSQVSSAVGELFF,TGCGCCAGCAGCCAAGTTTCCAGTGCGGTCGGGGAGCTGTTTTTT
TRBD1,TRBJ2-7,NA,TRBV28,CASSLAGTGGYEQYF,TGTGCCAGCAGTCTGGCAGGGACAGGGGGCTACGAGCAGTACTTC
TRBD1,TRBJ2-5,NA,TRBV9,CASSVAGTAETQYF,TGTGCCAGCAGCGTAGCCGGGACAGCAGAGACCCAGTACTTC
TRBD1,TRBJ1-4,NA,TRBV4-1,CASSQMTGGEKLFF,TGCGCCAGCAGCCAAATGACAGGGGGTGAAAAACTGTTTTTT
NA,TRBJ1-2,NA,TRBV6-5,CASSSDLWTSYGYTF,TGTGCCAGCAGTTCCGACCTCTGGACTAGCTATGGCTACACCTTC
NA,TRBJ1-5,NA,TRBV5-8,CASSGTGEINQPQHF,TGTGCCAGCAGCGGAACGGGAGAGATAAATCAGCCCCAGCATTTT
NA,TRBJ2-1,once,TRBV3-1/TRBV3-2,CASSQDALNNEQFF,TGTGCCAGCAGCCAAGATGCACTTAACAATGAGCAGTTCTTC
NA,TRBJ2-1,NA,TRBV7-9,CASSLTDRRFF,TGTGCCAGCAGCTTGACGGACAGAAGGTTCTTC
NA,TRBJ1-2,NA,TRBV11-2,CASSGNRYGYTF,TGTGCCAGCAGCGGGAATCGGTATGGCTACACCTTC
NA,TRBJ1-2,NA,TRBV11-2,CASSRPGGNYGYTF,TGTGCCAGCAGCCGACCCGGCGGGAACTATGGCTACACCTTC